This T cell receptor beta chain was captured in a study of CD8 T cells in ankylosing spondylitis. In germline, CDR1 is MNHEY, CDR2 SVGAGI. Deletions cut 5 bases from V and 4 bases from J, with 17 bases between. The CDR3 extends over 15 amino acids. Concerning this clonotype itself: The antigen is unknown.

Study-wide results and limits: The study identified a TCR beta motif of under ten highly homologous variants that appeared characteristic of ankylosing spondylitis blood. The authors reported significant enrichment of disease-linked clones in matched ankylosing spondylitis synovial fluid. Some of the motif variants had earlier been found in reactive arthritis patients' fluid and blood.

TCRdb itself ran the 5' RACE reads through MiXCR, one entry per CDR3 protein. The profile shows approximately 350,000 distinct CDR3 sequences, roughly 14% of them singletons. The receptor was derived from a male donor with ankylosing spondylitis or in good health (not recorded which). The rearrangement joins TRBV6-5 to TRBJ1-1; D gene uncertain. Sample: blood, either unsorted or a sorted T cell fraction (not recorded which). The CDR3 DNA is TGTGCCAGCAGTCCCCCGTATCGGGGTGGCACTGAAGCTTTCTTT. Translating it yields CASSPPYRGGTEAFF.